This T cell receptor (beta chain) was captured by sequencing in a study of T-cell memory formation after mild COVID-19. Study conclusions and caveats: Later expanders leaned toward CD4+, whereas clones contracting from day 15 to 85 were balanced CD4/CD8.

In regard to this clonotype: The antigen is undetermined.

The CDR3 has 11 amino acids. The V end was cut by 5 bases, the J end by 9 bases, with 10 bases between. Each CDR3 protein gets one entry after TCRdb re-called the 5' RACE reads with MiXCR. The table has roughly 320,000 distinct CDR3 sequences, around 27% seen once; the top ten hold about 14%. V is TRBV12-3 or TRBV12-4 and J is TRBJ2-5, with D unresolved. This sequence originates from an adult woman who had mild COVID-19 (a few samples of this study predate the infection). Cell type and time point are not known. The sequenced material came from PBMCs or a T cell subset sorted from them (not recorded which). The CDR3 region is CASSVPGSQYF. The CDR3 DNA reads TGTGCCAGCAGTGTCCCTGGATCCCAGTACTTC.